A single T cell receptor (delta chain) is shown here with its context. This likely stems from a read error, as it lies one base from a far larger clone. This CDR3 is also generated by other DNA sequences in the sample. Germline assignment: CDR1 GEAIGNYY and CDR2 EKD. CDR3 length: 18 residues. TCRdb used CATT to re-call clones from the multiplex PCR reads. The sample yields more than 45,000 delta-chain clones, 1.5% to 2% seen once. This entry comes from a study of γδ T cells in repeated Plasmodium falciparum infection. Gammadelta T cells were flow-sorted from PBMC into Vgamma9/Vdelta2+ and Vdelta2-negative populations for bulk analysis.

The sequenced sample was gamma-delta T cells from blood. V and J are TRDV2 and TRDJ1; the match to TRDD3 covers 12 bases. The clonotype was recovered from a pool of human donors (malaria-infected and uninfected, not separated). The CDR3 nucleotides are TGTGCCTGTGACACTGGTACTGGGGGATACCCTTACACCGATAAGCTCATCTTT. Its protein is CACDTGTGGYPYTDKLIF.